This TCR beta chain was captured by sequencing in a study of blood T cell repertoires in COVID-19. Study information: Italy, Spain and the United States were the sources of the convalescent and acute COVID-19 samples. PBMCs, B-cell-depleted T cells, or T cells were the source of the cDNA or gDNA that made up the material.

This CDR3 spans 18 amino acids. Germline V gene data show CDR1 as SGHVS and CDR2 as FNYEAQ. The V gene end was trimmed by 0 bases and the J gene end by 7 bases; junction bases not matched to a gene: 13. Study members were between 18 and 89 years old and lived in 20 to 30 US regions. In the source study's methods: The authors estimated nucleated cell counts from reference gene primer amplification. Sequenced by immunoSEQ multiplex PCR; TCRdb stores in-frame clones only, minus some. Clone size and the V and J calls come from that table; the DNA yielded D and trimming. Of fewer than 200,000 clones detected, about 72% appear once; the ten largest clones hold 17%. This clone was detected once.

The clonotype originates from a woman between 45 and 65 years old who had recovered from COVID-19. This chain uses TRBV7-6 with TRBJ2-1, with TRBD2 matching over 9 bases. Sequencing input: PBMCs or T cells enriched from blood (not recorded which). The CDR3 region has the DNA TGTGCCAGCAGCTTAGCAGGGGGCGGCGGGAGGGCCTGGAATGAGCAGTTCTTC. This codes for CASSLAGGGGRAWNEQFF. The whole variable domain, remainder taken from reference TRBV7-6 and TRBJ2-1, is GAGVSQSPRYKVTKRGQDVALRCDPISGHVSLYWYRQALGQGPEFLTYFNYEAQQDKSGLPNDRFSAERPEGSISTLTIQRTEQRDSAMYRCASSLAGGGGRAWNEQFFGPGTRLTVL.